This T cell receptor beta chain was recorded in a study of breast tumors, draining lymph nodes, adjacent tissues (dated by TCRdb to about 2016). For the wider study: Breast cancer patients provided tumor, adjacent nontumor tissue and axillary lymph nodes, and the study compared the TCR beta repertoires across these three sources. In human breast cancer, the study set out to evaluate how tumor, surrounding tissue and draining lymph node repertoires relate to one another and whether T cells may move between these sites. Findings and caveats that apply to the study as a whole: T-cell repertoire diversity in tumors was found to be lower than in lymph nodes but higher than in nontumor tissue, and preferential V and J gene usage was observed. The data were considered consistent with most tumor T cells being derived from the lymph node and subsequently expanding within tumor tissue. The conclusion that tumor T cells originate in lymph nodes was presented as consistent with a hypothesis rather than as directly demonstrated. Tumor and nontumor tissue repertoires were found to be significantly more similar in luminal-like than in basal-like breast cancer.

On this clonotype: Its antigen remains unidentified. This may arise from a read error, as a much more abundant clone is one base away.

The axillary draining lymph nodes of breast cancer patients were the source of the lymph node samples. This sample was sequenced with an Illumina HiSeq 2000. Multiplex PCR amplification was used to generate the TCR beta chain libraries. The amplified TCR beta chain products were analyzed by high-throughput sequencing. In-frame beta chains were kept once TCRdb had trimmed the public reads at Q25 with fastp and called clones with MiXCR. Entries that share a CDR3 protein sequence are merged under the most common genes and DNA. The sample has over 200,000 distinct CDR3 sequences on record, around 35% of them singletons. The ten most abundant clones make up approximately 3.6% of the sample. The germline V gene supplies CDR1 SGHRS and CDR2 YFSETQ. The CDR3 holds 12 amino acids from the cysteine to the phenylalanine. Solely the CDR3 DNA is kept, with 36 bases framed from the first base.

Source material: axillary lymph node tissue. The chain was built from TRBV5-1 and TRBJ2-1; the D gene is possibly TRBD2, with 6 bases matching. The sequence was collected from a female donor with breast cancer. Some clones in this sample may be carry-over from other donors' samples. In nucleotide form, the sequence is TGCGCCAGCGGAGGGCCCTACAATGAGCACTTCTTC. Its protein reads: CASGGPYNEHFF.